The rows below give T cell receptor beta chains drawn from one sample of a study of cytomegalovirus exposure and HLA in healthy donors. TCRdb's copy holds only in-frame clones and misses some; the assay was immunoSEQ multiplex PCR. This table holds 90,000 to 110,000 clones, less than 70% found once. The sample was PBMCs. The receptor set was obtained from a woman aged 70-85 years in good health and CMV-seropositive. The CDR3 runs from the conserved cysteine through the conserved F or W. The D gene is left open where the match is weak. Clone size appears in some rows only: once, few, many, or a class for an expanded clone.

J gene	D gene	V gene	clone size	CDR3 protein	CDR3 DNA
TRBJ2-5	TRBD2	TRBV7-2	NA	CASRRTSGGQETQYF	TGTGCCAGCAGAAGGACTAGCGGGGGGCAAGAGACCCAGTACTTC
TRBJ1-4	NA	TRBV19	NA	CASSLQGVNEKLFF	TGTGCCAGTAGTTTACAGGGTGTCAATGAAAAACTGTTTTTT
TRBJ1-1	NA	TRBV19	few	CASSIVGRGMNTEAFF	TGTGCCAGTAGTATTGTTGGGAGGGGAATGAACACTGAAGCTTTCTTT
TRBJ1-5	TRBD1	TRBV30	NA	CAWKGQGSNQPQHF	TGTGCCTGGAAGGGACAGGGAAGCAATCAGCCCCAGCATTTT
TRBJ2-6	NA	TRBV4-2	NA	CASSQGHSRITSGANVLTF	TGTGCCAGCAGCCAAGGGCACAGCCGGATCACCTCTGGGGCCAACGTCCTGACTTTC
TRBJ1-3	TRBD1	TRBV29-1	NA	CSVGTGKNTIYF	TGCAGCGTTGGGACAGGGAAGAACACCATATATTTT
TRBJ2-7	NA	TRBV30	NA	CAWKTVSHEQYF	TGTGCCTGGAAAACAGTTTCCCACGAGCAGTACTTC
TRBJ2-1	NA	TRBV2	NA	CASSPTGYNEQFF	TGTGCCAGCAGTCCGACTGGCTACAATGAGCAGTTCTTC
TRBJ1-2	TRBD1	TRBV19	few	CASSWGRGNYGYTF	TGTGCCAGTAGTTGGGGCAGGGGGAACTATGGCTACACCTTC
TRBJ1-2	NA	TRBV4-2	NA	CASSRGTPDGYTF	TGTGCCAGCAGCCGCGGGACTCCCGATGGCTACACCTTC
TRBJ2-7	NA	TRBV10-3	few	CSTKGAGEQYF	TGTTCGACGAAGGGGGCGGGGGAGCAGTACTTC
TRBJ2-2	TRBD2	TRBV5-1	NA	CASSPGTSGGLFALTGELFF	TGCGCCAGCAGCCCCGGGACTAGCGGGGGGCTGTTTGCCCTAACCGGGGAGCTGTTTTTT
TRBJ2-3	NA	TRBV6-5	NA	CAPERGTDTQYF	TGTGCCCCCGAGCGGGGCACAGATACGCAGTATTTT
TRBJ2-2	TRBD2	TRBV19	NA	CASSLGTSGEGLAGELFF	TGTGCCAGTAGTCTCGGGACTAGCGGGGAAGGGTTGGCCGGGGAGCTGTTTTTT
TRBJ1-5	NA	TRBV27	NA	CASSLSFTGSQPQHF	TGTGCCAGCAGTTTAAGCTTTACGGGGAGCCAGCCCCAGCATTTT
TRBJ2-7	NA	TRBV2	NA	CASREGGRSYEQYF	TGTGCCAGCAGAGAGGGGGGGCGATCCTACGAGCAGTACTTC
TRBJ2-5	TRBD2	TRBV7-2	NA	CASSLGVSGGAGETQYF	TGTGCCAGCAGCTTAGGGGTTAGCGGGGGGGCCGGGGAGACCCAGTACTTC
TRBJ2-7	TRBD2	TRBV5-6	NA	CASSGLGAGALVEYF	TGTGCCAGCAGCGGCCTGGGAGCGGGGGCCCTCGTAGAGTACTTC
TRBJ1-2	TRBD1	TRBV7-2	NA	CASSLSRGLDYGYTF	TGTGCCAGCAGCTTATCCAGGGGGCTAGACTATGGCTACACCTTC
TRBJ2-5	NA	TRBV5-1	NA	CASRQDQETQYF	TGCGCCAGTCGACAGGACCAAGAGACCCAGTACTTC
TRBJ2-1	NA	TRBV4-1	NA	CASSQASRDNEQFF	TGCGCCAGCAGCCAGGCCTCCCGGGACAATGAGCAGTTCTTC
TRBJ1-5	NA	TRBV13	NA	CASSTYSNQPQHF	TGTGCCAGCAGCACCTATAGCAATCAGCCCCAGCATTTT
TRBJ1-5	NA	TRBV6-5	few	CASSYSIRGNQPQHF	TGTGCCAGCAGTTACTCGATAAGAGGCAATCAGCCCCAGCATTTT
TRBJ2-3	NA	TRBV6-1	once	CASRWSGSPDTQYF	TGTGCCAGCAGATGGAGCGGGTCCCCAGATACGCAGTATTTT
TRBJ2-2	NA	TRBV4-1	NA	CASSQEGIRRSTGELFF	TGCGCCAGCAGCCAAGAAGGAATTCGGAGGAGCACCGGGGAGCTGTTTTTT
TRBJ1-2	NA	TRBV2	NA	CASSEDDTIYGYTF	TGTGCCAGCAGTGAAGATGACACGATATATGGCTACACCTTC
TRBJ1-1	TRBD1	TRBV7-2	NA	CASSLVGQGEDEAFF	TGTGCCAGCAGCTTAGTGGGACAGGGAGAGGACGAAGCTTTCTTT
TRBJ2-7	TRBD2	TRBV7-2	NA	CASSLGVGGKAYEQYF	TGTGCCAGCAGCTTAGGAGTCGGGGGGAAAGCCTACGAGCAGTACTTC
TRBJ1-2	TRBD1	TRBV6-5	NA	CASTRQGLGYTF	TGTGCCAGCACTCGACAGGGGCTGGGCTACACCTTC
TRBJ1-1	NA	TRBV18	NA	CASSPRADFLNTEAFF	TGTGCCAGCTCACCACGGGCCGATTTTTTGAACACTGAAGCTTTCTTT
TRBJ1-5	TRBD1	TRBV18	NA	CASSPGQGVVQPQHF	TGTGCCAGCTCACCGGGACAGGGGGTGGTGCAGCCCCAGCATTTT
TRBJ2-7	NA	TRBV29-1	NA	CSVEGQTGSGGQYF	TGCAGCGTTGAAGGACAGACAGGATCCGGTGGGCAGTACTTC
TRBJ1-1	NA	TRBV27	NA	CASDSLNTEAFF	TGTGCCAGCGACAGCTTGAACACTGAAGCTTTCTTT
TRBJ1-1	NA	TRBV30	NA	CAWSPLPDTEAFF	TGTGCCTGGAGTCCATTGCCGGACACTGAAGCTTTCTTT
TRBJ1-2	TRBD1	TRBV7-2	NA	CASSPWVGGAVYGYTF	TGTGCCAGCAGCCCATGGGTAGGGGGCGCAGTGTATGGCTACACCTTC
TRBJ1-4	NA	TRBV5-6	NA	CASSLRGLTNEKLFF	TGTGCCAGCAGCTTGAGGGGTTTGACTAATGAAAAACTGTTTTTT
TRBJ2-7	NA	TRBV30	NA	CAWSQTAEEQYF	TGTGCCTGGAGTCAAACAGCCGAAGAGCAGTACTTC
TRBJ2-7	TRBD1	TRBV30	NA	CAWGRKAWDRTYEQYF	TGTGCCTGGGGTCGAAAAGCGTGGGACAGAACCTACGAGCAGTACTTC
TRBJ1-2	NA	TRBV6-4	NA	CASSEICRGKYGYTF	TGTGCCAGCAGTGAGATATGTAGGGGTAAGTATGGCTACACCTTC
TRBJ2-1	TRBD2	TRBV7-8	NA	CASSTGTTNNEQFF	TGTGCCAGCAGCACCGGGACTACAAACAATGAGCAGTTCTTC
TRBJ2-5	TRBD2	TRBV4-1	NA	CASSQSPGGGRRETQYF	TGCGCCAGCAGCCAATCGCCTGGGGGGGGGAGGAGAGAGACCCAGTACTTC
TRBJ2-2	NA	TRBV6-5	once	CASRPMSAGTGELFF	TGTGCCAGCAGGCCCATGAGCGCGGGCACCGGGGAGCTGTTTTTT
TRBJ1-2	NA	TRBV10-3	NA	CASSWEGRYGYTF	TGTGCCTCCTCCTGGGAGGGGCGATATGGCTACACCTTC
TRBJ2-5	TRBD2	TRBV7-2	NA	CASSSGLAGETQYF	TGTGCCAGCAGCTCCGGACTAGCCGGGGAGACCCAGTACTTC
TRBJ1-3	TRBD1	TRBV7-6	NA	CASSLVGTGMNTIYF	TGTGCCAGCAGCTTAGTAGGGACAGGGATGAACACCATATATTTT
TRBJ2-7	TRBD2	TRBV6-6	NA	CASSTPVPGRVYEQYF	TGTGCCAGCAGTACGCCGGTCCCCGGGAGGGTCTACGAGCAATACTTC
TRBJ1-1	NA	TRBV4-2	few	CASSQEARLLFMNTEAFF	TGTGCCAGCAGCCAAGAAGCAAGACTCCTGTTCATGAACACTGAAGCTTTCTTT
TRBJ1-2	NA	TRBV7-3	NA	CASSLTGNGYTF	TGTGCCAGCAGCCTCACAGGGAACGGCTACACCTTC
TRBJ1-5	NA	TRBV21-1	NA	CASSKGGVSNQPQHF	TGTGCCAGCAGCAAAGGGGGGGTTAGCAATCAGCCCCAGCATTTT
TRBJ1-4	TRBD1	TRBV6-5	few	CASSWDRGKEKLFF	TGTGCCAGCAGTTGGGACAGGGGCAAAGAAAAACTGTTTTTT
TRBJ2-1	NA	TRBV4-1	few	CASSPEGEGSSGVF	TGCGCCAGCAGCCCAGAGGGAGAGGGATCATCAGGGGTCTTC
TRBJ2-2	TRBD1	TRBV9	NA	CASSGDRGYTGELFF	TGTGCCAGCAGCGGGGACAGGGGCTACACCGGGGAGCTGTTTTTT
TRBJ1-1	NA	TRBV6-6	NA	CASSYMGAGDTEAFF	TGTGCCAGCAGTTACATGGGGGCCGGGGACACTGAAGCTTTCTTT
TRBJ2-5	NA	TRBV5-6	NA	CASSMGLAVETQYF	TGTGCCAGCAGCATGGGCCTAGCTGTTGAGACCCAGTACTTC
TRBJ1-3	TRBD1	TRBV30	NA	CAWIRTGVKGNTIYF	TGTGCCTGGATCAGAACAGGGGTTAAGGGAAACACCATATATTTT